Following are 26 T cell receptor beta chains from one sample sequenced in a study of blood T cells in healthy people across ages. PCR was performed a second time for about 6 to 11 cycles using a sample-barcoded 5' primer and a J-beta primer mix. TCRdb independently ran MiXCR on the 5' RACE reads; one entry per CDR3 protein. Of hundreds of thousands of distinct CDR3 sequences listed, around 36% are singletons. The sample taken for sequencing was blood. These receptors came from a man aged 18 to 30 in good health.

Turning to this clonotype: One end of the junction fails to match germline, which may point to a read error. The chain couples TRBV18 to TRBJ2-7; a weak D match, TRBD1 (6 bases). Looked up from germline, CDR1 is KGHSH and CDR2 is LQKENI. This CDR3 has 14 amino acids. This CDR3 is CTSSQSTGTYEQYF. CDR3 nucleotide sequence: TGTACCAGCTCCCAATCGACAGGAACCTACGAGCAGTACTTC.

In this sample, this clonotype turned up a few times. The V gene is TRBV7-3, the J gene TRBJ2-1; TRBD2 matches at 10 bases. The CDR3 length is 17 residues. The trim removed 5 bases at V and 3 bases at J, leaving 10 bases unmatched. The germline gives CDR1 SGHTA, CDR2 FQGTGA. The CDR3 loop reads CASSEETVAGGYNEQFF. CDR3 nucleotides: TGTGCCAGCAGCGAAGAGACGGTAGCGGGGGGCTACAATGAGCAGTTCTTC.

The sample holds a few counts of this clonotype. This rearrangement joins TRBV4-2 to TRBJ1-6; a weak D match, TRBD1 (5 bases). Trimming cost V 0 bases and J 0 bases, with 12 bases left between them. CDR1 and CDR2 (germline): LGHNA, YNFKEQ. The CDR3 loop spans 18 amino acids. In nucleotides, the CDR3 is TGTGCCAGCAGCCAAGAAGGGGACTCCGGCTCCTATAATTCACCCCTCCACTTT. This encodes CASSQEGDSGSYNSPLHF.

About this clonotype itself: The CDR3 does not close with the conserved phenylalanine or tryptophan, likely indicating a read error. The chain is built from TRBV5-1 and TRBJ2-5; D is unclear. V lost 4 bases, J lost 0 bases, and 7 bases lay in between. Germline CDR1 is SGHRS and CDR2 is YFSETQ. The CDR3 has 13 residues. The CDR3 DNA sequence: TGCGCCAGCAGCACGATGTACCAAGAGACCCAGTACATC. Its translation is CASSTMYQETQYI.

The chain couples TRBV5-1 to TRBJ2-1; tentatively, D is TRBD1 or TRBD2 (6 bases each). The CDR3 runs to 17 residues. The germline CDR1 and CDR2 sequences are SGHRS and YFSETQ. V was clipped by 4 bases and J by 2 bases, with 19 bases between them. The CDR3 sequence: CASSPSRGGPTYNEQFF. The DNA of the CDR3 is TGCGCCAGCAGCCCCTCCCGTGGGGGGCCTACCTACAATGAGCAGTTCTTC.

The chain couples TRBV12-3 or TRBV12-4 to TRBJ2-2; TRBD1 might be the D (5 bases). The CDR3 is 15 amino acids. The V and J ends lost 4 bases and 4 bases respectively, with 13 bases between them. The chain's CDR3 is CASSSPNQGTGELFF. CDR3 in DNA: TGTGCCAGCAGTTCACCCAACCAGGGCACCGGGGAGCTGTTTTTT.

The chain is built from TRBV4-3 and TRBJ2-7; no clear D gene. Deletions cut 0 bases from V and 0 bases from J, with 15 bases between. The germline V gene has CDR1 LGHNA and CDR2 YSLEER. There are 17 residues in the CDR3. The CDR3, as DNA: TGCGCCAGCAGCCAAGACGTGAGGCGAACGACCTCCTACGAGCAGTACTTC. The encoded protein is CASSQDVRRTTSYEQYF.

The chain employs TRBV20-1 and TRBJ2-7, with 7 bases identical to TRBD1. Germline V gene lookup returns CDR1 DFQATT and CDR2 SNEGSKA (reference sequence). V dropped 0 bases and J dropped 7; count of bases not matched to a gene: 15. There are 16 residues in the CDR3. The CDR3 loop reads CSARDNSRGSYNEQYF. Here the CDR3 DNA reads TGCAGTGCTAGAGATAATAGCAGGGGGTCCTACAATGAGCAGTACTTC.

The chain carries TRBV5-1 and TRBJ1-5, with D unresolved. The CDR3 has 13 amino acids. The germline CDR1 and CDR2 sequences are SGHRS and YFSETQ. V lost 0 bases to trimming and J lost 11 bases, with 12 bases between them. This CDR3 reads CASSLDSEETQHF. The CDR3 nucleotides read TGCGCCAGCAGCTTGGATAGCGAGGAGACCCAGCATTTT.

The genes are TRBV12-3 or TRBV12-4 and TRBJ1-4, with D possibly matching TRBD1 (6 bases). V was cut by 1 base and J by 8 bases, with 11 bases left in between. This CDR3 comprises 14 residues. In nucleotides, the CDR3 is TGTGCCAGCAGTTTAGGGGGGGCGCTGGAAAAACTGTTTTTT. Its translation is CASSLGGALEKLFF.

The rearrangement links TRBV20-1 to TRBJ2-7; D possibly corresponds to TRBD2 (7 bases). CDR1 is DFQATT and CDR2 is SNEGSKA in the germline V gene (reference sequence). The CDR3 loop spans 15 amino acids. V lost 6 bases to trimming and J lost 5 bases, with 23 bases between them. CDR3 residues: CSAPVGGGHWNEQYF. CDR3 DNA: TGCAGTGCCCCAGTAGGGGGGGGCCATTGGAACGAGCAGTACTTC.

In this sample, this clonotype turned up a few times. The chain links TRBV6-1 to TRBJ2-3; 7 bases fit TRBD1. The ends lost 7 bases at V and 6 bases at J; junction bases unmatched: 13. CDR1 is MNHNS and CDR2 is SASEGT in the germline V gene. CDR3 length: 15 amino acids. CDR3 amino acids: CASNLAGGATDTQYF. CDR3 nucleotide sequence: TGTGCCAGCAATCTGGCAGGGGGAGCTACCGATACGCAGTATTTT.

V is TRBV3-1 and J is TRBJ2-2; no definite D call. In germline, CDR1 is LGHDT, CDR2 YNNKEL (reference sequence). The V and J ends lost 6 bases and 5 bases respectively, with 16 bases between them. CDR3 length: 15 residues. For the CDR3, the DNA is TGTGCCAGCAGGCCAGACTCGGGTCCGACCGGGGAGCTGTTTTTT. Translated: CASRPDSGPTGELFF.

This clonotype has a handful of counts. The CDR3 DNA follows: TGTGCCAGCAGCTTAGGTCCCTCGCCATCTGGAAACACCATATATTTT. As protein: CASSLGPSPSGNTIYF. The rearrangement uses TRBV7-2 and TRBJ1-3, with no clear D. The V end lost 1 base, the J end lost 1 base, and 11 bases lay between the germline ends. Germline V gives CDR1 SGHTA, CDR2 FQGNSA. The length of the CDR3 is 16 residues.

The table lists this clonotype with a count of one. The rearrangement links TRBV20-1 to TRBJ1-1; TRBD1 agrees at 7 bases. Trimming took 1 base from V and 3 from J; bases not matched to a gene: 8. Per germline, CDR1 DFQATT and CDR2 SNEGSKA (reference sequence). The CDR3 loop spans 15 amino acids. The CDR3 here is CSARALGGRDTEAFF. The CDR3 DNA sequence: TGCAGTGCTAGAGCCCTAGGGGGCCGGGACACTGAAGCTTTCTTT.

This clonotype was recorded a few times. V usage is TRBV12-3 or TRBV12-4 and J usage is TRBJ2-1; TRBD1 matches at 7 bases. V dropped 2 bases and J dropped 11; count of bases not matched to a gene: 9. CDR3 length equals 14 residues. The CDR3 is CASSLRGRRYQQFF. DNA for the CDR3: TGTGCCAGCAGTTTAAGGGGGCGAAGGTATCAGCAGTTCTTC.

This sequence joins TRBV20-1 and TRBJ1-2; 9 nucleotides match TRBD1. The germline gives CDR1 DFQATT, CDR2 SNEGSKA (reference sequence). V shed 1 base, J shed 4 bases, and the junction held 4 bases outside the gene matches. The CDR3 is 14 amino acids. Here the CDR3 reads CSARGRTGVYGYTF. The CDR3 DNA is TGCAGTGCTAGAGGCAGGACAGGGGTCTATGGCTACACCTTC.

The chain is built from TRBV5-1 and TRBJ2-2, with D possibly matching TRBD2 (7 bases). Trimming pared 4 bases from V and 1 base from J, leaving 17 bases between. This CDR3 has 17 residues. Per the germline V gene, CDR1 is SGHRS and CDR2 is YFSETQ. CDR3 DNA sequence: TGCGCCAGCAGCGGATACGCGGGGGCCGAGAACACCGGGGAGCTGTTTTTT. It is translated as CASSGYAGAENTGELFF.

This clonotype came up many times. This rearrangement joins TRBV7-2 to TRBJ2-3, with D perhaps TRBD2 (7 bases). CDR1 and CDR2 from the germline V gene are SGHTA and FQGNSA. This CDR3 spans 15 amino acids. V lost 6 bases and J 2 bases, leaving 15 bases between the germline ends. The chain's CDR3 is CASRLGGVPTDTQYF. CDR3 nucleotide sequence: TGTGCCAGCAGGCTAGGGGGGGTCCCCACAGATACGCAGTATTTT.

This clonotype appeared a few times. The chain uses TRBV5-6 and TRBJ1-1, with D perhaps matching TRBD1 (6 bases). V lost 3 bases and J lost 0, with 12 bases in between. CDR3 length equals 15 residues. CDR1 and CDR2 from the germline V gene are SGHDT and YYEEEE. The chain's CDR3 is CASSSSTGMNTEAFF. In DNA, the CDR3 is TGTGCCAGCAGCTCTAGTACAGGGATGAACACTGAAGCTTTCTTT.

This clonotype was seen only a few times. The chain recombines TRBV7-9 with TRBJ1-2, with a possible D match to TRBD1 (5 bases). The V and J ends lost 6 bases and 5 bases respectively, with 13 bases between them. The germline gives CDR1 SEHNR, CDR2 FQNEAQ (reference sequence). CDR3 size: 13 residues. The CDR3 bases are TGTGCCAGCAGTTTCGGGGCCATTTATGGCTACACCTTC. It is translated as CASSFGAIYGYTF.

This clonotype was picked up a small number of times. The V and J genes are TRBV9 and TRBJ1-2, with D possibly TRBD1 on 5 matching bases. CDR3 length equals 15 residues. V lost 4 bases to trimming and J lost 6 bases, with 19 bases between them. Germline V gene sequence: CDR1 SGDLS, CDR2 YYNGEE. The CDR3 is CASSNLPIRGDGYTF. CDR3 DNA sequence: TGTGCCAGCAGCAACCTCCCGATACGAGGGGATGGCTACACCTTC.

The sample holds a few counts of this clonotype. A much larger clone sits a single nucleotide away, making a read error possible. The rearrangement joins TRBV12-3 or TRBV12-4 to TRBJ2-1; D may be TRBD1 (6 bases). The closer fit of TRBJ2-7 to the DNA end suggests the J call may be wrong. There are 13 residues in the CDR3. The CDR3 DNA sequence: TGTGCCAGCAACCAGGGGCCCTACAATGAGCAGTACTTC. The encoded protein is CASNQGPYNEQYF.

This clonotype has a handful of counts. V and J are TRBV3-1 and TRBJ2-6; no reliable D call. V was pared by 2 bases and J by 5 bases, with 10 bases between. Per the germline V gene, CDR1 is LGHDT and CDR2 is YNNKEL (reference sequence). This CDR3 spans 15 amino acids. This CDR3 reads CASSQNGQRANVLTF. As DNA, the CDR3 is TGTGCCAGCAGCCAAAACGGTCAAAGGGCCAACGTCCTGACTTTC.

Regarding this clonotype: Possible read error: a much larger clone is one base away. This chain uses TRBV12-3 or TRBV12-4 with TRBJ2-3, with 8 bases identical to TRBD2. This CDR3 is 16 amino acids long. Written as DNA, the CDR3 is TGTGCCAGCAGTCCCGACGCTAGCGGGTATCCAGATATGCAGTATTTT. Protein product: CASSPDASGYPDMQYF.

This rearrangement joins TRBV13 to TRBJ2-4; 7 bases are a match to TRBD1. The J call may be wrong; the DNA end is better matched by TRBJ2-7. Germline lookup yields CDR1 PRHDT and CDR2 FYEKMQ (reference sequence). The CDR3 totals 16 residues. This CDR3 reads CASSPLTGAPVGEQYF. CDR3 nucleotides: TGTGCCAGCAGCCCGCTAACAGGGGCTCCGGTCGGCGAGCAGTACTTC.